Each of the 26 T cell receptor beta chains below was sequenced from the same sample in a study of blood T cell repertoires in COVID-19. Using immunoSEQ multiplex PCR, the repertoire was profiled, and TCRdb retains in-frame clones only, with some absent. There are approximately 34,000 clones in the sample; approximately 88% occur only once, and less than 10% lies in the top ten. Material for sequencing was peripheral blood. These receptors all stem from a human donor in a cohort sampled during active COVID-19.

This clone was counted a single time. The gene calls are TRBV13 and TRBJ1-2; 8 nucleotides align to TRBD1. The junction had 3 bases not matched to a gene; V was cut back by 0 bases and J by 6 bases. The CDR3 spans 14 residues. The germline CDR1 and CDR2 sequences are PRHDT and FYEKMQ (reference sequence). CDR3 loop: CASSLGRGQDGYTF. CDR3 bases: TGTGCCAGCAGCTTAGGCAGGGGGCAGGATGGCTACACCTTC.

This chain's CDR3 is CASSPDKRGRNEKLFF. CDR3 DNA sequence: TGTGCCAGCAGCCCCGATAAGAGGGGGCGTAATGAAAAACTGTTTTTT. V usage is TRBV28 and J usage is TRBJ1-4; TRBD1 agrees at 7 bases. CDR1 MDHEN and CDR2 SYDVKM come from the germline V gene. This CDR3 spans 16 amino acids. V dropped 6 bases and J dropped 4; count of bases not matched to a gene: 11. Full variable domain (rest looked up from reference TRBV28 and TRBJ1-4): DVKVTQSSRYLVKRTGEKVFLECVQDMDHENMFWYRQDPGLGLRLIYFSYDVKMKEKGDIPEGYSVSREKKERFSLILESASTNQTSMYLCASSPDKRGRNEKLFFGSGTQLSVL.

The CDR3: CASSHALRVRNTEAFF. The CDR3 region has the DNA TGTGCCAGCAGCCATGCGCTGAGGGTGAGGAACACTGAAGCTTTCTTT. This rearrangement joins TRBV3-1 (or the pseudogene TRBV3-2) to TRBJ1-1; D unclear. The CDR3 length is 16 residues. In germline, CDR1 is LGHDT, CDR2 YNNKEL (reference sequence). V lost 3 bases and J 1 base, leaving 15 bases between the germline ends.

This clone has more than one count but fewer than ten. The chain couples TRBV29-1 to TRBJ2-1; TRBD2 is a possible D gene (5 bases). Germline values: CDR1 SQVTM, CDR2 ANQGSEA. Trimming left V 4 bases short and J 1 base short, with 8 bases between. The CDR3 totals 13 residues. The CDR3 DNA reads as TGCAGCGTTGCCGGGGATTCCTACAATGAGCAGTTCTTC. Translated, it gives CSVAGDSYNEQFF.

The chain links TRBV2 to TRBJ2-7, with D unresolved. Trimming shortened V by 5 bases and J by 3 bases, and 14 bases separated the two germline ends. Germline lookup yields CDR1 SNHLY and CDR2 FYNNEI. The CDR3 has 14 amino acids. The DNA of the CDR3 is TGTGCCAGCAGTCAGGTGGGCGCAGGCTACGAGCAGTACTTC. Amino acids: CASSQVGAGYEQYF.

The DNA for the CDR3 is TGTGCCAGCAGCATCCCGACTAGCGGGCCCACAGATACGCAGTATTTT. Its translation is CASSIPTSGPTDTQYF. This chain uses TRBV7-9 with TRBJ2-3, with 10 bases that match TRBD2. V lost 5 bases, J lost 2 bases, and 7 bases stayed unmatched. The germline V gene has CDR1 SEHNR and CDR2 FQNEAQ (reference sequence). The CDR3 sequence is 16 residues long.

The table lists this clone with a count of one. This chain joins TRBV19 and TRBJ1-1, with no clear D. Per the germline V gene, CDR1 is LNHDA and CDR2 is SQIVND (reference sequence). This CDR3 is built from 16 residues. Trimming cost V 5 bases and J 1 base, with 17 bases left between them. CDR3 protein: CASSQDSGSGNTEAFF. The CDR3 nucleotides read TGTGCCAGTAGTCAGGACTCGGGCTCGGGGAACACTGAAGCTTTCTTT.

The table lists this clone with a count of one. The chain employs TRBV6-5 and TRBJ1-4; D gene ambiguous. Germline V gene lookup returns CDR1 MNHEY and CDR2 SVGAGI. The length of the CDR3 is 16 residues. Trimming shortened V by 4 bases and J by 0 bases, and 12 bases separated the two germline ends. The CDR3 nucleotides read TGTGCCAGCAGTTCTTGGCAGGACTCAACTAATGAAAAACTGTTTTTT. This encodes CASSSWQDSTNEKLFF.

CDR3: CASSVDAGGRFREQYF. The CDR3 DNA sequence: TGTGCCAGCAGCGTAGATGCAGGGGGTCGATTTCGCGAGCAGTACTTC. This chain links TRBV9 with TRBJ2-7, with 7 bases that match TRBD1. Germline values: CDR1 SGDLS, CDR2 YYNGEE. This CDR3 is built from 16 residues. V lost 0 bases, J lost 6 bases, and 12 bases stayed unmatched.

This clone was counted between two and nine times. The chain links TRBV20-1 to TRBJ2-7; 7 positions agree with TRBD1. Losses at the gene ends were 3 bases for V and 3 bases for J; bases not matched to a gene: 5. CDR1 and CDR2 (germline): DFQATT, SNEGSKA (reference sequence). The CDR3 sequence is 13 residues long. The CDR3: CSASKGGLYEQYF. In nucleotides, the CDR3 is TGCAGTGCTAGTAAAGGGGGCCTCTACGAGCAGTACTTC.

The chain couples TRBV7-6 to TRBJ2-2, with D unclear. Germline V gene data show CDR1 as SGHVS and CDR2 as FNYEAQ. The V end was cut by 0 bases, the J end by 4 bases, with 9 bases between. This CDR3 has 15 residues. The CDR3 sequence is CASSLAPRSTGELFF. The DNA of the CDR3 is TGTGCCAGCAGCTTAGCCCCTAGGAGCACCGGGGAGCTGTTTTTT. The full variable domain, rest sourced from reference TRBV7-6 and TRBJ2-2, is GAGVSQSPRYKVTKRGQDVALRCDPISGHVSLYWYRQALGQGPEFLTYFNYEAQQDKSGLPNDRFSAERPEGSISTLTIQRTEQRDSAMYRCASSLAPRSTGELFFGEGSRLTVL.

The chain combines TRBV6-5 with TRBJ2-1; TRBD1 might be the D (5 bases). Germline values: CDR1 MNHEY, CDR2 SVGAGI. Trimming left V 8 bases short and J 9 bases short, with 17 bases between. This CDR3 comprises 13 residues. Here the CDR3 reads CASGPTPGAEQFF. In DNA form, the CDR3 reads TGTGCCAGCGGACCAACTCCTGGGGCTGAGCAGTTCTTC.

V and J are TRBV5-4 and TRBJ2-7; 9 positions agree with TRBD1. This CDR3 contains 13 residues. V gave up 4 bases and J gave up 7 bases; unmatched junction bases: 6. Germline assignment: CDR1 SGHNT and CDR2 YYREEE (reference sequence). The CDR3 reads CASSPPTGGEQYF. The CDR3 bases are TGTGCCAGCAGCCCACCGACAGGGGGGGAGCAGTACTTC.

The CDR3 sequence: CASSITGSGRETQYF. As DNA, the CDR3 is TGTGCCAGTAGTATAACGGGGAGCGGGAGAGAGACCCAGTACTTC. V is TRBV19 and J is TRBJ2-5, with 8 bases identical to TRBD2. The CDR3 runs 15 residues. CDR1 and CDR2 from the germline V gene are LNHDA and SQIVND (reference sequence). V lost 2 bases to trimming and J lost 4 bases; unmatched junction nucleotides: 6.

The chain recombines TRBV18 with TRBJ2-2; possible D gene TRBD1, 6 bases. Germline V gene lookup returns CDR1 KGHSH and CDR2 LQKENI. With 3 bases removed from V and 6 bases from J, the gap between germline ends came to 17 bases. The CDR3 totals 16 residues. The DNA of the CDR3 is TGTGCCAGCTCACCGGGGCAGGGGTCAAGATCCGGGGAGCTGTTTTTT. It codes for CASSPGQGSRSGELFF.

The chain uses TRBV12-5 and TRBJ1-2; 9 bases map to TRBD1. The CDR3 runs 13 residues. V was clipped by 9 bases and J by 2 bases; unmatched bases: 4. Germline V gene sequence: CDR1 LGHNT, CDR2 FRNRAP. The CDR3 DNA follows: TGTGCTAGCGGACAGGGGATGAACTATGGCTACACCTTC. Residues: CASGQGMNYGYTF. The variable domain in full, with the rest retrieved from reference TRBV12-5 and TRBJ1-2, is DARVTQTPRHKVTEMGQEVTMRCQPILGHNTVFWYRQTMMQGLELLAYFRNRAPLDDSGMPKDRFSAEMPDATLATLKIQPSEPRDSAVYFCASGQGMNYGYTFGSGTRLTVV.

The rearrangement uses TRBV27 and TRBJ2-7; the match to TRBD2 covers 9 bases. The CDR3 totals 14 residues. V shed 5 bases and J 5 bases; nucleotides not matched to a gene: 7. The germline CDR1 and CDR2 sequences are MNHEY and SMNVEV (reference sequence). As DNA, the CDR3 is TGTGCCAGCAGTCCGGTAGCGGGAGAGCACGAGCAGTACTTC. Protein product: CASSPVAGEHEQYF.

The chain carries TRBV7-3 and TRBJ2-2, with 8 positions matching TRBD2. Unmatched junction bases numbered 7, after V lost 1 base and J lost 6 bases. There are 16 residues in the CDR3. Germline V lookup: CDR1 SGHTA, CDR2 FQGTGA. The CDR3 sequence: CASSLKPGLGAGELFF. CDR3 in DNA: TGTGCCAGCAGCTTAAAACCGGGACTAGGAGCCGGGGAGCTGTTTTTT.

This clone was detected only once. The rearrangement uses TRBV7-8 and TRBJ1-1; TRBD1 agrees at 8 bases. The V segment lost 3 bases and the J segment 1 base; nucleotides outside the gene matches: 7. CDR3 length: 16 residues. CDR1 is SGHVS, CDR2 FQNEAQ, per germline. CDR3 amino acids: CASSFAPGQANTEAFF. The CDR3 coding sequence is TGTGCCAGCAGCTTCGCCCCGGGACAGGCGAACACTGAAGCTTTCTTT. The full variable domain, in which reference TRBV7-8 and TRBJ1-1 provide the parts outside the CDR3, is GAGVSQSPRYKVAKRGQDVALRCDPISGHVSLFWYQQALGQGPEFLTYFQNEAQLDKSGLPSDRFFAERPEGSVSTLKIQRTQQEDSAVYLCASSFAPGQANTEAFFGQGTRLTVV.

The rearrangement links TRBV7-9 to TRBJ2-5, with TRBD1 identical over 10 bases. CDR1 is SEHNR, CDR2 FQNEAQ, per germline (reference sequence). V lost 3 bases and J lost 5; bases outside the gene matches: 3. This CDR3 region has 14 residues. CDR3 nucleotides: TGTGCCAGCAGCTTGGACAGGGGGAGGGAGACCCAGTACTTC. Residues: CASSLDRGRETQYF.

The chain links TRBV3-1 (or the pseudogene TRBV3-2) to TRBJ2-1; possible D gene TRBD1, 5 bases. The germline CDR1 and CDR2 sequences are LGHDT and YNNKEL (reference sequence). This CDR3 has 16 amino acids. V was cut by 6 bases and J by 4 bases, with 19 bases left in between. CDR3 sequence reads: CASRDTGTSFYNEQFF. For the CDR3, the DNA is TGTGCCAGCAGAGACACAGGTACCTCCTTTTACAATGAGCAGTTCTTC.

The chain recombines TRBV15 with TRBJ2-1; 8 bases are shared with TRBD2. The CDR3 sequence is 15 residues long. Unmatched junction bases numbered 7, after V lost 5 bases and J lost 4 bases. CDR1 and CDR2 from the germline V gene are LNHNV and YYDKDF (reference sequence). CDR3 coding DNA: TGTGCCACCAGCGCATCCGGGACTAGTTACAATGAGCAGTTCTTC. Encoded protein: CATSASGTSYNEQFF.

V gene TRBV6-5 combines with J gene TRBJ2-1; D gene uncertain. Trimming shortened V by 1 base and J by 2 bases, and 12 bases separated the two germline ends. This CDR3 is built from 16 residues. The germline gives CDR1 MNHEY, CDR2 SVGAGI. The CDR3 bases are TGTGCCAGCAGTTACTATAGGCAGGCACCCTACAATGAGCAGTTCTTC. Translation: CASSYYRQAPYNEQFF.

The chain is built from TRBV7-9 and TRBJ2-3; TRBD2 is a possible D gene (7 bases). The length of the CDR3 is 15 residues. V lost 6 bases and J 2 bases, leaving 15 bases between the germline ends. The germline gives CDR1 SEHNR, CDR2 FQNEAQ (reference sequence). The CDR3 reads CASSQMAGATDTQYF. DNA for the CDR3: TGTGCCAGCAGTCAAATGGCGGGGGCCACAGATACGCAGTATTTT.

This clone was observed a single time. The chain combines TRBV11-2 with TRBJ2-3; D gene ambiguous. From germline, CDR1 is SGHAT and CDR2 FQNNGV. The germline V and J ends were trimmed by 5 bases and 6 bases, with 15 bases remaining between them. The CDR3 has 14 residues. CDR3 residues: CASSPPGQRDTQYF. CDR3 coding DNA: TGTGCCAGCAGCCCCCCCGGCCAGAGGGATACGCAGTATTTT.

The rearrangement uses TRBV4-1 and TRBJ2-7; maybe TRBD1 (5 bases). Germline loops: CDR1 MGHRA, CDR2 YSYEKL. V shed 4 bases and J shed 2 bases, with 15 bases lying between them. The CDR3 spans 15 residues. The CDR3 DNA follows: TGCGCCAGCAGCCCTACTCGACAGCCAACCTACGAGCAGTACTTC. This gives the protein CASSPTRQPTYEQYF.